These T cell receptor beta chains were read from a single sample in a study of beta chain features in type 1 diabetes. Here immunoSEQ multiplex PCR was the method, and the copy in TCRdb shows in-frame clones only, minus some. The sample carries about 330,000 clones, 9.5% to 11% recorded once. Sequenced: naive CD4+ T cells from blood. The receptors stem from a woman in her thirties in good health. Both conserved end residues are part of each CDR3. A D gene is named only where the DNA matches it firmly. Only some rows state a clone size, as once, few, many or a class for expanded clones.

>TRBD2|TRBJ2-1|TRBV18|few
CASSMRAGVEQFF
TGTGCCAGCTCAATGAGGGCGGGAGTCGAGCAGTTCTTC
>TRBD1|TRBJ1-2|TRBV19|.
CASRRDRVNYGYTF
TGTGCCAGTAGACGGGACAGGGTTAACTATGGCTACACCTTC
>.|TRBJ1-1|TRBV29-1|.
CSARGSNTEAFF
TGCAGCGCCCGGGGGTCCAACACTGAAGCTTTCTTT
>.|TRBJ1-2|TRBV5-1|.
CASSSYVATATVAGYTF
TGCGCCAGCAGCTCCTATGTAGCGACGGCGACGGTGGCTGGCTACACCTTC
>TRBD2|TRBJ2-7|TRBV7-9|few
CASSLGARGEDEQYF
TGTGCCAGCAGCTTAGGCGCCCGGGGGGAAGACGAGCAGTACTTC
>TRBD1|TRBJ2-1|TRBV7-3|few
CASSETGGFNNEQFF
TGTGCCAGCAGCGAGACAGGGGGCTTCAACAATGAGCAGTTCTTC
>.|TRBJ1-4|TRBV5-1|.
CASSLGIRRGEKLFF
TGCGCCAGCAGCTTGGGAATCAGGAGGGGTGAAAAACTGTTTTTT
>.|TRBJ2-4|TRBV5-1|few
CASSFGQPKNIQYF
TGCGCCAGCAGCTTTGGACAGCCTAAAAACATTCAGTACTTC
>.|TRBJ2-1|TRBV15|.
CATSRDVGGGQFF
TGTGCCACCAGCAGAGATGTAGGGGGTGGGCAGTTCTTC
>.|TRBJ2-7|TRBV28|.
CASTLQATAAYEQYF
TGTGCCAGCACCCTACAGGCGACAGCAGCCTACGAGCAGTACTTC
>TRBD2|TRBJ2-1|TRBV11-1|few
CASSLDPSGTEGNEQFF
TGTGCCAGCAGCTTAGATCCTAGCGGGACCGAGGGCAATGAGCAGTTCTTC
>.|TRBJ1-4|TRBV30|.
CAWSVRVGREKLFF
TGTGCCTGGAGTGTTCGGGTCGGGAGGGAAAAACTGTTTTTT
>.|TRBJ1-1|TRBV29-1|.
CSMRVGSPMNTEAFF
TGCAGCATGAGGGTCGGGTCGCCCATGAACACTGAAGCTTTCTTT